This T cell receptor beta chain was captured in a study of blood T cell repertoires in COVID-19. At the level of the study: The United States, Italy and Spain supplied acute and convalescent COVID-19 samples.

Assay used: immunoSEQ multiplex PCR; TCRdb lists only in-frame clones, some missing. The table has roughly 130,000 clones, around four fifths seen once. The CDR3 consists of 15 residues. V lost 0 bases to trimming and J lost 6 bases; unmatched junction nucleotides: 3. Per germline, CDR1 LGHNA and CDR2 YNFKEQ. This clonotype originated in a man aged 40-55 years with active or convalescent COVID-19. The specimen sequenced was peripheral blood. The chain uses TRBV4-2 and TRBJ2-3; TRBD2 aligns across 10 bases. Here the CDR3 DNA reads TGTGCCAGCAGCCAAGATGGAGCGGGGGGGGATACGCAGTATTTT. Amino acid sequence: CASSQDGAGGDTQYF.